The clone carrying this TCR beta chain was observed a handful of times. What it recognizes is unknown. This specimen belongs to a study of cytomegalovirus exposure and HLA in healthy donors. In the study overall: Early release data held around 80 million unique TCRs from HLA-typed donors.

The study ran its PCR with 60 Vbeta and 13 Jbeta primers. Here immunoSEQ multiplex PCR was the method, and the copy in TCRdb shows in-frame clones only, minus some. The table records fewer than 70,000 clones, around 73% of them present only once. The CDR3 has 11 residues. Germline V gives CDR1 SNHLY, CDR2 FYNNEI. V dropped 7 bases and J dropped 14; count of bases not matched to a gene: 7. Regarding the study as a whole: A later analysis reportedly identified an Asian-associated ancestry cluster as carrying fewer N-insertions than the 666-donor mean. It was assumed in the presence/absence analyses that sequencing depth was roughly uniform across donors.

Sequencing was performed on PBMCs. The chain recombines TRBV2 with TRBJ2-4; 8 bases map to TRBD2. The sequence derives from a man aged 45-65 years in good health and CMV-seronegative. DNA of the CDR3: TGTGCCAGCATAAGCGGGGGTCGGAAGTACTTC. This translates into CASISGGRKYF.